Sequencing of this T cell receptor (beta chain) was carried out in a study of early T cells in non-severe SARS-CoV-2 infection. Study-level information: It was bulk RNA from unsorted whole blood that was sequenced, and the chains were unpaired.

V lost 2 bases and J 10 bases, leaving 12 bases between the germline ends. The germline CDR1 and CDR2 sequences are SGHTA and FQGNSA. This CDR3 contains 13 residues. Study results and caveats: Matching with VDJdb favored anti-spike CD8 responses (missing private and CD4 specificities).

Researchers tagged individual cDNA molecules with unique molecular identifiers. MiXCR, applied by TCRdb to the 5' RACE reads, yields one record per CDR3 protein. The sample has approximately 58,000 distinct CDR3 sequences, more than 9% seen once. This clonotype was detected only a few times. Its antigen is unknown. The sequence was obtained from an adult who was a healthcare worker with PCR-confirmed SARS-CoV-2 infection or an uninfected control (not recorded which). Material: whole blood. This chain joins TRBV7-2 and TRBJ2-1; D is perhaps TRBD2 (5 bases). This chain's CDR3 is CASSLNPRGEQFF. In DNA, the CDR3 is TGTGCCAGCAGCTTAAACCCCCGGGGAGAGCAGTTCTTC.